Listed here are 27 T cell receptor beta chains from one sample, sequenced in a study of T-cell memory formation after mild COVID-19. MiXCR was run by TCRdb on the 5' RACE reads, yielding one entry per CDR3 protein. This table holds 250,000 or so distinct CDR3 sequences, roughly 10% found once. The specimen sequenced was PBMCs or a T cell subset sorted from them (not recorded which). Every receptor here comes from a man aged 18-30 years who had mild COVID-19 (a few samples of this study predate the infection). Cell type and time point are not known.

This rearrangement joins TRBV29-1 to TRBJ1-1; TRBD1 matches 8 bases. The CDR3 covers 14 residues. From germline, CDR1 is SQVTM and CDR2 ANQGSEA. V was pared by 5 bases and J by 2 bases, with 7 bases of the junction left unmatched. CDR3 DNA: TGCAGCGTTCCAAGTGGACAGGGTAACACTGAAGCTTTCTTT. It encodes CSVPSGQGNTEAFF.

The chain uses TRBV15 and TRBJ2-6; no definite D call. Trimming took 1 base from V and 4 from J, leaving 8 bases between them. Per the germline V gene, CDR1 is LNHNV and CDR2 is YYDKDF (reference sequence). This CDR3 contains 15 residues. The CDR3 spells CATSRGSRGANVLTF. CDR3 DNA sequence: TGTGCCACCAGCAGAGGGAGCAGAGGGGCCAACGTCCTGACTTTC.

This chain joins TRBV2 and TRBJ1-2, with a tentative D call TRBD1 (5 bases). The CDR3 runs to 12 residues. The ends were cut back, 7 bases at V and 4 bases at J, with 10 bases in the middle. Germline lookup yields CDR1 SNHLY and CDR2 FYNNEI. DNA for the CDR3: TGTGCCAGCAAACCCGACAGCTATGGCTACACCTTC. It specifies CASKPDSYGYTF. Complete variable domain (other parts from reference TRBV2 and TRBJ1-2): EPEVTQTPSHQVTQMGQEVILRCVPISNHLYFYWYRQILGQKVEFLVSFYNNEISEKSEIFDDQFSVERPDGSNFTLKIRSTKLEDSAMYFCASKPDSYGYTFGSGTRLTVV.

This rearrangement joins TRBV5-1 to TRBJ2-1, with 15 nucleotides matching TRBD2. With V trimmed by 4 bases and J by 7 bases, 6 bases remained unmatched. Germline lookup yields CDR1 SGHRS and CDR2 YFSETQ. The CDR3 covers 16 residues. This CDR3 reads CASSGTSGGSGNEQFF. The CDR3 coding sequence is TGCGCCAGCAGCGGGACTAGCGGGGGGTCTGGAAATGAGCAGTTCTTC.

This chain connects TRBV18 to TRBJ2-3, with D tentatively TRBD1 (5 bases). The CDR3 has 16 residues. The V gene's germline CDR1 is KGHSH and CDR2 LQKENI. V lost 3 bases and J lost 0, with 13 bases in between. The CDR3 protein is CASSPRTKTSTDTQYF. CDR3 nucleotides: TGTGCCAGCTCACCTAGGACAAAAACTAGCACAGATACGCAGTATTTT. Supplemented by reference TRBV18 and TRBJ2-3, the full variable domain reads NAGVMQNPRHLVRRRGQEARLRCSPMKGHSHVYWYRQLPEEGLKFMVYLQKENIIDESGMPKERFSAEFPKEGPSILRIQQVVRGDSAAYFCASSPRTKTSTDTQYFGPGTRLTVL.

The sample holds many counts of this clonotype. This chain joins TRBV20-1 and TRBJ2-1, with TRBD2 identical over 10 bases. V gave up 5 bases and J gave up 9 bases; unmatched junction bases: 13. The CDR3 sequence is 15 residues long. CDR1 is DFQATT and CDR2 is SNEGSKA in the germline V gene (reference sequence). Here the CDR3 DNA reads TGCAGTGCTCCCTTAGCGGGGGGTCTCCTGGGTGAGCAGTTCTTC. Translation: CSAPLAGGLLGEQFF.

The CDR3 loop is CASSLDLASGFF. Written as DNA, the CDR3 is TGTGCCAGCAGCTTAGATCTGGCCTCGGGTTTCTTT. The rearrangement uses TRBV11-2 and TRBJ1-1; no clear D. V dropped 0 bases and J dropped 13 bases, with 12 bases sitting between them. Germline V gene lookup returns CDR1 SGHAT and CDR2 FQNNGV. The CDR3 runs 12 residues.

This clonotype was counted many times. J is TRBJ2-1 and V is TRBV10-3; D gene uncertain. Germline lookup yields CDR1 ENHRY and CDR2 SYGVKD. The CDR3 is 15 amino acids. Trimming took 0 bases from V and 4 from J, leaving 10 bases between them. The CDR3 nucleotides are TGTGCCATCAGTGAGTCCCAATCCAGATACAATGAGCAGTTCTTC. It codes for CAISESQSRYNEQFF.

V usage is TRBV6-5 and J usage is TRBJ2-3; D is possibly TRBD2 (6 bases). The CDR3 is 16 amino acids. CDR1 MNHEY and CDR2 SVGAGI come from the germline V gene. Trimming pared 0 bases from V and 0 bases from J, leaving 10 bases between. For the CDR3, the DNA is TGTGCCAGCAGTTACTCTGGGAGGACTAGCACAGATACGCAGTATTTT. Protein: CASSYSGRTSTDTQYF.

In this sample, this clonotype turned up many times. The rearrangement joins TRBV20-1 to TRBJ2-6; D is unresolved. Trimming removed 5 bases at V and 0 bases at J, with 8 bases between. Germline-derived CDR1 and CDR2 are DFQATT and SNEGSKA (reference sequence). The CDR3 runs to 14 residues. CDR3 region: CSAPMSSGANVLTF. The CDR3 region has the DNA TGCAGTGCTCCAATGAGCTCTGGGGCCAACGTCCTGACTTTC.

In its sample, this clonotype was seen a few times. V usage is TRBV5-1 and J usage is TRBJ1-3; no definite D call. Trimming cost V 0 bases and J 4 bases, with 8 bases left between them. The CDR3 covers 14 residues. The germline V gene has CDR1 SGHRS and CDR2 YFSETQ. CDR3: CASSLGGHGNTIYF. DNA of the CDR3: TGCGCCAGCAGCTTGGGTGGGCACGGAAACACCATATATTTT.

The chain joins TRBV7-8 to TRBJ1-2, with D possibly being TRBD1 (6 bases). Trimming left V 1 base short and J 4 bases short, with 19 bases between. Germline V gene sequence: CDR1 SGHVS, CDR2 FQNEAQ. The CDR3 is 17 amino acids. In DNA, the CDR3 is TGTGCCAGCAGCTTAGGACGGGGGGCTGCTCGAAGCTATGGCTACACCTTC. This codes for CASSLGRGAARSYGYTF.

This clonotype was observed a few times. CDR3 loop: CSVSGQGRTGELFF. For the CDR3, the DNA is TGCAGCGTCTCCGGGCAGGGGAGAACCGGGGAGCTGTTTTTT. V is TRBV29-1 and J is TRBJ2-2; weak D call: TRBD1 (6 bases). V lost 6 bases and J 5 bases, leaving 16 bases between the germline ends. Looked up from germline, CDR1 is SQVTM and CDR2 is ANQGSEA. CDR3 length: 14 residues.

The chain recombines TRBV12-3 or TRBV12-4 with TRBJ2-5; TRBD1 agrees at 12 bases. Unmatched junction bases numbered 5, after V lost 6 bases and J lost 6 bases. The CDR3 totals 14 residues. The CDR3 loop is CASRGTGGLKTQYF. For the CDR3, the DNA is TGTGCCAGCAGGGGGACAGGGGGCCTGAAGACCCAGTACTTC.

This clonotype was observed many times. The rearrangement joins TRBV7-2 to TRBJ2-1, with no clear D. Trimming pared 5 bases from V and 3 bases from J, leaving 8 bases between. The CDR3 length is 13 residues. The germline gives CDR1 SGHTA, CDR2 FQGNSA. The chain's CDR3 is CASSPLNYNEQFF. For the CDR3, the DNA is TGTGCCAGCAGCCCACTTAACTACAATGAGCAGTTCTTC.

The chain carries TRBV7-9 and TRBJ2-3; tentatively, D is TRBD2 (5 bases). Looked up from germline, CDR1 is SEHNR and CDR2 is FQNEAQ (reference sequence). The CDR3 extends over 13 amino acids. Trimming removed 3 bases from V and 14 bases from J, with 18 bases in between. The CDR3 reads CASSFPPTICLYF. The DNA of the CDR3 is TGTGCCAGCAGCTTCCCCCCGACTATTTGCCTGTATTTT. The full variable domain, in which reference TRBV7-9 and TRBJ2-3 provide the parts outside the CDR3, is DTGVSQNPRHKITKRGQNVTFRCDPISEHNRLYWYRQTLGQGPEFLTYFQNEAQLEKSRLLSDRFSAERPKGSFSTLEIQRTEQGDSAMYLCASSFPPTICLYFGPGTRLTVL.

V and J are TRBV24-1 and TRBJ2-3, with 8 positions matching TRBD2. V lost 4 bases and J lost 4; bases outside the gene matches: 18. This CDR3 region has 19 residues. Germline CDR1 is KGHDR and CDR2 is SFDVKD. CDR3 loop: CATSDPKPGGGPLADTQYF. The CDR3 DNA reads as TGTGCCACCAGTGACCCGAAGCCGGGGGGGGGCCCCTTAGCAGATACGCAGTATTTT.

This clonotype was found a few times. This chain links TRBV5-6 with TRBJ2-7, with a weak D call TRBD1 (6 bases). This CDR3 has 14 amino acids. V lost 2 bases to trimming and J lost 7 bases, with 16 bases between them. The germline gives CDR1 SGHDT, CDR2 YYEEEE. The CDR3 here is CASSLQGYSYEQYV. CDR3 nucleotide sequence: TGTGCCAGCAGCTTACAGGGATATTCTTATGAGCAGTACGTC.

This clonotype was observed a handful of times. The chain is built from TRBV20-1 and TRBJ2-1; TRBD2 aligns across 7 bases. The CDR3 is made up of 15 amino acids. Germline loops: CDR1 DFQATT, CDR2 SNEGSKA (reference sequence). V was pared by 3 bases and J by 7 bases, with 12 bases of the junction left unmatched. The CDR3 DNA sequence: TGCAGTGCTAGGGCGGTGGGGACTACCGGTAATGAGCAGTTCTTC. Residues: CSARAVGTTGNEQFF.

This clonotype occurred a few times. The V call is TRBV2, the J call TRBJ2-5; perhaps TRBD2 as D (6 bases). This CDR3 has 13 amino acids. Trimming removed 7 bases from V and 4 bases from J, with 13 bases in between. Per germline, CDR1 SNHLY and CDR2 FYNNEI. The CDR3 sequence is CASTAVGGETQYF. The CDR3 DNA is TGTGCCAGCACCGCAGTGGGAGGAGAGACCCAGTACTTC.

The chain recombines TRBV5-1 with TRBJ2-5, with 15 bases aligning to TRBD2. Germline CDR1 SGHRS, CDR2 YFSETQ. The CDR3 runs to 16 residues. V lost 5 bases, J lost 5 bases, and 7 bases stayed unmatched. CDR3 region: CASSVGTSGGLETQYF. In DNA, the CDR3 is TGCGCCAGCAGTGTCGGGACTAGCGGGGGGCTGGAGACCCAGTACTTC.

This chain joins TRBV2 and TRBJ1-5, with 7 bases aligning to TRBD1. Germline CDR1 and CDR2: SNHLY and FYNNEI. J gave up 5 bases and V 6 bases, and 13 bases lay outside the gene matches. CDR3 size: 16 residues. The CDR3 region has the DNA TGTGCCAGCAGGCCTGAGACAGGGCATCCCGATCAGCCCCAGCATTTT. Translation gives CASRPETGHPDQPQHF.

The chain recombines TRBV7-3 with TRBJ2-2, with D possibly being TRBD1 or TRBD2 (6 bases each). Germline V gene sequence: CDR1 SGHTA, CDR2 FQGTGA. Between the trimmed V and J ends, which lost 2 bases and 4 bases, there was a span of 8 bases. The length of the CDR3 is 14 residues. CDR3 sequence (DNA): TGTGCCAGCAGCTTAGGGGGGCGCACCGGGGAGCTGTTTTTT. Translation: CASSLGGRTGELFF.

The table lists this clonotype with a few counts. CDR3 region: CASSLARLVPDRDGYTF. The DNA for the CDR3 is TGCGCCAGCAGCTTGGCCAGACTTGTCCCGGACAGGGACGGCTACACCTTC. The gene calls are TRBV5-1 and TRBJ1-2; TRBD1 aligns across 8 bases. V was clipped by 0 bases and J by 8 bases; unmatched bases: 15. The CDR3 covers 17 residues. Germline CDR1 reads SGHRS; CDR2 reads YFSETQ.

This clonotype has just a few counts. V usage is TRBV3-1 and J usage is TRBJ2-7; 11 bases agree with TRBD1. The CDR3 loop spans 15 amino acids. Germline V CDR1 and CDR2: LGHDT, YNNKEL (reference sequence). V was clipped by 2 bases and J by 6 bases; unmatched bases: 6. The CDR3 region is CASSQFGQGASEQYF. CDR3 DNA sequence: TGTGCCAGCAGCCAATTTGGACAGGGGGCATCCGAGCAGTACTTC.

The gene calls are TRBV28 and TRBJ1-1; no clear D gene. The CDR3 is made up of 15 amino acids. Trimming cost V 5 bases and J 1 base, with 14 bases left between them. The germline V gene has CDR1 MDHEN and CDR2 SYDVKM. CDR3 in amino acids: CASSRPRVPNTEAFF. CDR3 nucleotide sequence: TGTGCCAGCAGTCGCCCGCGGGTCCCGAACACTGAAGCTTTCTTT. The full variable domain, with the rest looked up from reference TRBV28 and TRBJ1-1, is DVKVTQSSRYLVKRTGEKVFLECVQDMDHENMFWYRQDPGLGLRLIYFSYDVKMKEKGDIPEGYSVSREKKERFSLILESASTNQTSMYLCASSRPRVPNTEAFFGQGTRLTVV.

The table lists this clonotype with many counts. The V gene is TRBV7-2, the J gene TRBJ2-2; D is uncertain. The germline V and J ends were trimmed by 4 bases and 5 bases, with 5 bases remaining between them. Germline assignment: CDR1 SGHTA and CDR2 FQGNSA. This CDR3 region has 12 residues. The CDR3, as DNA: TGTGCCAGCAGCTCCCGTACCGGGGAGCTGTTTTTT. Encoded protein: CASSSRTGELFF.